This TCR beta chain is from a study of T cell responses to AZD1222 COVID-19 vaccine. Study conclusions and caveats: Along spike, vaccine-associated CD4 TCRs were found throughout, with dominance at 160-218 and 743-854. Donors were chiefly white British, with a greater number of females, and clonal diversity was perhaps underestimated.

Assay: immunoSEQ multiplex PCR; the TCRdb copy retains only in-frame clones and omits some. The sample lists 120,000 or so clones; around 83% were seen once. V lost 11 bases and J 0 bases, leaving 11 bases between the germline ends. CDR3 length equals 14 residues. CDR1 MNHEY and CDR2 SVGAGI come from the germline V gene. Points on this clone: The antigen remains undetermined.

This sequence was found in an adult who received the AZD1222 COVID-19 vaccine. The chain recombines TRBV6-5 with TRBJ1-6; D is unresolved. The material sequenced was peripheral blood, taken 28 days after the second AZD1222 dose. The CDR3 coding sequence is TGTGCCGCCCGGTGGAGCTCCTATAATTCACCCCTCCACTTT. Amino acid sequence: CAARWSSYNSPLHF.